The text below deals with one T cell receptor beta chain. Its antigen is currently unknown. Amplification used 52 TRBV primers and 13 TRBJ primers. The table came from immunoSEQ multiplex PCR; TCRdb's copy has only in-frame clones and leaves some out. The sample lists under 30,000 clones, around nine tenths seen once, with about 1.3% in the top ten. The V gene lost 4 bases and the J gene lost 8 bases, with 14 bases spanning the gap. This CDR3 is 14 amino acids long. Per the germline V gene, CDR1 is MNHNS and CDR2 is SASEGT. The source of the sample is a study of regulatory T cells. All CD3G-deficient patients showed autoimmunity, more severe in two. Patients aged 2 to 39 years had fewer naive and more memory CD4+ and CD8+ T cells. Sorting split CD4+ cells into CD25-high CD127-low Tregs and CD25-low CD127-high conventional T cells. Study results and limitations: In CD3G-deficient patients, conventional CD4+ T cells were enriched for hydrophobic CDR3 residues at positions 6 and 7. Regulatory T cells showed the strongest V-J pair restriction and V/J gene skewing among patient repertoires.

The clonotype was recovered from a child aged 10-17 years with CD3G deficiency. Sequencing input: conventional CD4+ T cells sorted from blood. The chain uses TRBV6-1 and TRBJ1-4, with D perhaps matching TRBD1 (6 bases). As DNA, the CDR3 is TGTGCCAGCAGTGTATACAGGGCGGGGGAAAAACTGTTTTTT. Its translation: CASSVYRAGEKLFF.